Sequencing of this T cell receptor beta chain was carried out in a study of blood T cell repertoires in COVID-19. Study in general: The analysed material was cDNA or gDNA that came from T cells, B-cell-depleted T cells, or PBMCs.

Original analysis: Nucleated cell number was recorded as an estimate derived from reference gene primer amplification. The assay was immunoSEQ multiplex PCR, and TCRdb's table has in-frame clones only and misses some. That table supplies the V and J calls and clone size; D and trimming were determined from the DNA. The data hold about 280,000 clones, with about 88% observed a single time. In the case of this clone: Other DNA variants within this sample encode the same CDR3.

Seattle enrolled patients during active infection and tracked them longitudinally. The germline V gene has CDR1 SGHTA and CDR2 FQGTGA. Trimming removed 1 base from V and 5 bases from J, with 11 bases in between. This CDR3 is 14 amino acids long. The origin of this receptor is a woman aged 65 to 85 with COVID-19, enrolled during active disease. The V gene is TRBV7-3, the J gene TRBJ2-5; D possibly corresponds to TRBD2 (5 bases). The sample was peripheral blood. CDR3 nucleotide sequence: TGTGCCAGCAGCTTAAGGGGTGGGGAGGAGACCCAGTACTTC. Its protein product is CASSLRGGEETQYF.